The clone carrying this T cell receptor beta chain was detected many times. Its antigen is still unknown. Germline V gene data show CDR1 as SQVTM and CDR2 as ANQGSEA. This CDR3 contains 12 residues. Trimming removed 6 bases at V and 4 bases at J, with 12 bases between. Via MiXCR, TCRdb re-called the 5' RACE reads, giving one row per CDR3 protein. The data show under 350,000 distinct CDR3 sequences, roughly 10% seen once. These data originate in a study of identical twins. Study outcomes and limitations: Memory repertoires lacked the insertion deficit that abundant cord blood beta clonotypes showed.

This sample also appeared in a second study, on yellow fever vaccine responses in identical twins.

V and J are TRBV29-1 and TRBJ1-1, with D unresolved. This clonotype was obtained from a woman aged 18-35 years in good health. Sample: CD8+ T cells sorted from blood. The CDR3 bases are TGCAGCGTGGCCCTGTGGGGCACTGAAGCTTTCTTT. This encodes CSVALWGTEAFF.